One sample yielded the 17 T cell receptor beta chains listed below, sequenced in a study of cytomegalovirus exposure and HLA in healthy donors. PCR employed 60 Vbeta and 13 Jbeta primers. Some clones are missing from TCRdb's copy, which holds only in-frame ones; the method was immunoSEQ multiplex PCR. The sample consists of 150,000 to 200,000 clones, more than 65% of them appearing once. The sample consisted of PBMCs. The source is a man aged 45-65 years in good health and CMV-seropositive.

The genes are TRBV7-8 and TRBJ2-7, with 12 bases fitting TRBD2. The CDR3 loop spans 14 amino acids. The germline gives CDR1 SGHVS, CDR2 FQNEAQ. J gave up 4 bases and V 5 bases, and 3 bases lay outside the gene matches. In DNA, the CDR3 is TGTGCCAGCAGCATCGGACTAGCGGGGTACGAGCAGTACTTC. Its translation: CASSIGLAGYEQYF. The whole variable domain, remainder taken from reference TRBV7-8 and TRBJ2-7, is GAGVSQSPRYKVAKRGQDVALRCDPISGHVSLFWYQQALGQGPEFLTYFQNEAQLDKSGLPSDRFFAERPEGSVSTLKIQRTQQEDSAVYLCASSIGLAGYEQYFGPGTRLTVT.

The CDR3 DNA reads TGTGCCAGCACCATTAGCGGGGGGGCGTACAATGAGCAGTTCTTC. Protein: CASTISGGAYNEQFF. The J gene is TRBJ2-1, the V gene TRBV7-6; 11 positions match TRBD2. J lost 4 bases, V lost 7 bases, and 6 bases had no gene match. The germline CDR1 and CDR2 sequences are SGHVS and FNYEAQ. CDR3 length: 15 amino acids. The whole variable domain, remainder taken from reference TRBV7-6 and TRBJ2-1, is GAGVSQSPRYKVTKRGQDVALRCDPISGHVSLYWYRQALGQGPEFLTYFNYEAQQDKSGLPNDRFSAERPEGSISTLTIQRTEQRDSAMYRCASTISGGAYNEQFFGPGTRLTVL.

This chain uses TRBV28 with TRBJ2-2; D unclear. Germline CDR1 and CDR2: MDHEN and SYDVKM. V dropped 6 bases and J dropped 7 bases, with 6 bases sitting between them. The CDR3 is 11 amino acids. In DNA, the CDR3 is TGTGCCAGCAGGCGCAACGGGGAGCTGTTTTTT. It specifies CASRRNGELFF.

The chain couples TRBV7-9 to TRBJ1-5, with 7 bases aligning to TRBD1. Germline V gene sequence: CDR1 SEHNR, CDR2 FQNEAQ (reference sequence). Germline trimming cut 5 bases from V and 0 bases from J; bases unmatched to any gene: 7. The CDR3 totals 16 residues. CDR3 loop: CASSPGTAYSNQPQHF. The CDR3 region has the DNA TGTGCCAGCAGCCCTGGGACAGCATATAGCAATCAGCCCCAGCATTTT.

The rearrangement links TRBV6-6 to TRBJ2-7; D call uncertain. The CDR3 contains 15 residues. Germline CDR1 and CDR2: MNHNY and SVGAGI (reference sequence). V lost 2 bases, J lost 4 bases, and 15 bases lay in between. CDR3 sequence reads: CASSYVLAGGYEQYF. For the CDR3, the DNA is TGTGCCAGCAGTTACGTTTTGGCAGGTGGTTACGAGCAGTACTTC.

V is TRBV7-3 and J is TRBJ2-7, with D maybe TRBD2 (6 bases). CDR3 length equals 15 residues. Per the germline V gene, CDR1 is SGHTA and CDR2 is FQGTGA. V dropped 1 base and J dropped 2 bases, with 12 bases sitting between them. The CDR3 is CASSLNPGTPYEQYF. CDR3 nucleotides: TGTGCCAGCAGCTTAAATCCCGGGACTCCCTACGAGCAGTACTTC.

This clone was observed a single time. Other DNA sequences in this specimen translate into the identical CDR3. This chain links TRBV19 with TRBJ2-2; TRBD2 aligns across 11 bases. There are 17 residues in the CDR3. CDR1 is LNHDA and CDR2 is SQIVND in the germline V gene (reference sequence). With V trimmed by 3 bases and J by 3 bases, 6 bases remained unmatched. The CDR3 loop reads CASSIPLTSGDTGELFF. The CDR3 coding sequence is TGTGCCAGTAGTATCCCCTTGACTAGCGGGGACACCGGGGAGCTGTTTTTT.

CDR3 sequence: CASSALGGYTDTQYF. As DNA, the CDR3 is TGTGCCAGCAGTGCCCTCGGGGGTTATACAGATACGCAGTATTTT. The chain uses TRBV6-1 and TRBJ2-3, with D perhaps TRBD2 (6 bases). CDR3 length: 15 amino acids. Germline lookup yields CDR1 MNHNS and CDR2 SASEGT. V lost 4 bases to trimming and J lost 3 bases, with 14 bases between them.

The gene calls are TRBV29-1 and TRBJ2-1, with 10 bases identical to TRBD2. V lost 4 bases, J lost 9 bases, and 15 bases stayed unmatched. The CDR3 is 16 amino acids. CDR1 and CDR2 (germline): SQVTM, ANQGSEA. The CDR3 here is CSVGPSASGRRGEQFF. CDR3 in DNA: TGCAGCGTTGGCCCCTCAGCTAGCGGGAGAAGGGGTGAGCAGTTCTTC.

V usage is TRBV11-2 and J usage is TRBJ2-3; 10 positions match TRBD2. This CDR3 comprises 14 residues. CDR1 SGHAT and CDR2 FQNNGV come from the germline V gene. The J segment lost 6 bases and the V segment lost 5 bases, leaving 5 bases of the junction unmatched. Here the CDR3 DNA reads TGTGCCAGCAGCCTAGCGGGGGTCAGGGATACGCAGTATTTT. It yields the protein CASSLAGVRDTQYF.

The V call is TRBV28, the J call TRBJ2-7, with D hard to call. The CDR3 is 12 amino acids. Germline lookup yields CDR1 MDHEN and CDR2 SYDVKM. Between the trimmed V and J ends, which lost 3 bases and 7 bases, there was a span of 10 bases. Here the CDR3 reads CASSLSPLEQYF. The CDR3 nucleotides read TGTGCCAGCAGTTTGTCCCCCCTAGAGCAGTACTTC.

Only a few counts were recorded for this clone. The genes are TRBV27 and TRBJ2-3; 12 positions match TRBD2. The J segment lost 6 bases and the V segment lost 4 bases, leaving 5 bases of the junction unmatched. CDR1 is MNHEY and CDR2 is SMNVEV in the germline V gene (reference sequence). The CDR3 runs to 15 residues. CDR3 residues: CASSSSGRAIDTQYF. The CDR3 DNA follows: TGTGCCAGCAGTTCTAGCGGGAGGGCAATCGATACGCAGTATTTT.

V gene TRBV7-9 combines with J gene TRBJ1-4, with D possibly being TRBD1 (5 bases). Trimming shortened V by 5 bases and J by 3 bases, and 13 bases separated the two germline ends. The CDR3 is 15 amino acids. CDR1 is SEHNR, CDR2 FQNEAQ, per germline (reference sequence). CDR3 DNA sequence: TGTGCCAGCAGCCGCACCCAAGGGGCTAATGAAAAACTGTTTTTT. It yields the protein CASSRTQGANEKLFF.

The gene calls are TRBV2 and TRBJ1-1, with no clear D. CDR1 and CDR2 (germline): SNHLY, FYNNEI. This CDR3 region has 12 residues. V lost 6 bases to trimming and J lost 3 bases, with 8 bases between them. The CDR3 region is CASRERDTEAFF. For the CDR3, the DNA is TGTGCCAGCAGGGAAAGAGACACTGAAGCTTTCTTT.

The V gene is TRBV5-1, the J gene TRBJ2-7; TRBD2 might be the D (5 bases). V was pared by 0 bases and J by 0 bases, with 7 bases between. The V gene's germline CDR1 is SGHRS and CDR2 YFSETQ. The CDR3 covers 14 residues. The CDR3 DNA reads TGCGCCAGCAGCTTGGCCCTAGCCTCCTACGAGCAGTACTTC. Translated, it gives CASSLALASYEQYF.

The sample holds one count of this clone. This chain uses TRBV30 with TRBJ1-2; D is undetermined. The CDR3 sequence is 11 residues long. Germline-derived CDR1 and CDR2 are GTSNPN and SVGIG (reference sequence). V was shortened by 1 base and J by 8 bases, with 8 bases between the two germline ends. The CDR3 is CAWSAGMGYTF. For the CDR3, the DNA is TGTGCCTGGAGTGCGGGGATGGGCTACACCTTC.

The V gene is TRBV7-8, the J gene TRBJ1-2; maybe TRBD1 (6 bases). Germline V gene data show CDR1 as SGHVS and CDR2 as FQNEAQ. This CDR3 contains 14 residues. Trimming pared 1 base from V and 8 bases from J, leaving 14 bases between. CDR3 amino acids: CASSLVGARKGYTF. The CDR3 bases are TGTGCCAGCAGCTTAGTGGGGGCACGGAAAGGCTACACCTTC.